Detailed here is one T cell receptor (beta chain). What this receptor recognizes is not known. No base-level quality is on record; no much larger clone is a single base apart. Library preparation employed 5' RACE. The sample was run on an Illumina HiSeq 2000. A universal primer binding site was added through template switching, and the final cDNA carried a unique molecular identifier so that TCR cDNA molecules could be counted accurately. Specific primers in the conserved constant-segment region were used to synthesize first-strand cDNA for the TCR alpha and beta chains. To control for contamination, every cDNA library carried two barcodes: a SMART-Mk sample barcode plus Illumina barcodes. TruSeq adapter sequences, together with Illumina sample barcodes, were added in two successive PCR steps. Sequencing of the TCR alpha and beta cDNA libraries was done on the Illumina HiSeq platform using custom primers. As for how the authors treated the data: MiGEC processed the raw reads to extract unique molecular identifiers, while MiXCR was used to determine the CDR3 positions. Recombination models were inferred per individual with the repgenHMM and IGoR tools using an EM algorithm. The tcR package in R was used for shared clonotype analysis, with sharing normalized by the product of cloneset sizes. Out-of-frame nonproductive sequences were analyzed to study raw recombination free of thymic and clonal selection effects. TCRdb reanalyzed the raw reads on its own, using fastp at Q25 for trimming and MiXCR for clone calling, and kept in-frame beta chains. Rows with a matching CDR3 protein are joined into one entry that keeps the most common DNA and genes. These V and J calls derive from TCRdb rather than the authors' analysis. This sample gives hundreds of thousands of distinct CDR3 sequences in total; approximately 25% of them show up just once. 2.9% of the sample is taken by the ten largest.

These data are taken from a study of identical twins (dated by TCRdb to about 2016). The study in broad terms: The study deep-sequenced TCR alpha and beta repertoires from monozygotic twins, unrelated adults of various ages and cord blood to test whether fetal clonotypes persist. To rule out contamination, replicate twin experiments were performed at different times with different library preparation protocols. The paper as a whole reports these results and caveats: Fewer insertions were carried by abundant cord blood beta clonotypes; a weaker similar trend was observed in young adult naive repertoires, while no such trend was observed in memory repertoires. Compared with coincidental sharing between unrelated individuals, out-of-frame TCR alpha sequences shared between twins showed an excess of sequences with low generation probability. Excess twin sharing in beta out-of-frame sequences was weaker because fewer shared sequences lowered the signal-to-noise ratio. In monozygotic twins, out-of-frame TCR alpha sharing was systematically underestimated by recombination models, although the models agreed with sharing between unrelated individuals. Because the same donors could not be followed over many years, the conclusions depended on cross-sectional statistical analysis. Zero-insertion analyses could be partly confounded by invariant T cells such as MAIT and iNKT, though diverse VJ usage argued against such confounding for most clonotypes.

Only healthy Caucasian donors were included. The twin cohort consisted of three pairs of female monozygotic twins, all aged roughly 18 to 29 years. Positive isolation kits from Invitrogen were used to isolate the CD4+ and CD8+ T cell populations. The CDR3, from cysteine to phenylalanine, totals 16 residues. The DNA shown is the 48-base CDR3, in frame from base 1. For this chain, trimming is 0 bases at the V end and 9 bases at the J end, and the number of junction bases without a gene match is 10. Per the germline V gene, SGHDN is the CDR1 and FVKESK is the CDR2. The same data also went into a second study, on T cells expressing NK-cell markers. The second study, in turn, reports: Roughly 8 donors provided sorted CD3+CD56+NKG2C+, CD3+CD56+NKG2C- and CD3+CD56-NKG2C+ T-cell subsets, whose TCR beta-chain repertoires were profiled. Among the eight sequenced donors, seven were HCMV-seropositive and one was HCMV-seronegative. To restrict sorting to alphabetaTCR-expressing T cells, an anti-gammadeltaTCR antibody was added in several experiments. In more than five donors, the dominant CD3+CD56+NKG2C+ clonotypes were found to rank among the top 10 CD8+ clonotypes and to make up about 1.0-7.5% of CD8+ T cells. Those dominant clonotypes were again the most abundant among CD3+CD56-NKG2C+ cells in four donors, at about 25-65%. Whether the expanded NKG2C-expressing T cell clones were specific for HCMV antigens remained unclear. The eight sequenced donors were randomly selected healthy volunteers, three men and five women. HCMV serostatus was determined by detecting HCMV-specific IgG in serum with a commercial ELISA kit. MIGEC handled demultiplexing of the reads and grouping by UMI, while MiTCR was used to assemble and quantify clonotypes. Only TCR cDNA sequences supported by at least two reads were kept to exclude erroneous sequences. The tcR package was used for downstream repertoire analysis, with clonotypes matched between fractions based on CDR3 nucleotide sequence plus V segment. VDJmatch was used to annotate antigen specificity against VDJdb, with one amino acid substitution in CDR3 permitted.

The receptor was derived from a woman aged 18 to 35 in good health. Recombination joined TRBV14 with TRBJ2-1, and TRBD1 aligns with 8 junction nucleotides. Sequences were obtained from CD4+ T cells sorted from blood. The sequence in DNA is TGTGCCAGCAGCCAAGATCTCGGACAGGGCAAGCCTGAGCAGTTCTTC. Translated, it gives CASSQDLGQGKPEQFF.